The subject of this entry is one TCR beta chain. Its antigen is currently unknown. CDR3 length equals 15 residues. Trimming left V 0 bases short and J 3 bases short, with 12 bases between. Germline V gives CDR1 GTSNPN, CDR2 SVGIG (reference sequence). This entry is derived from a study of cytomegalovirus exposure and HLA in healthy donors. Overall study results and limits: Reports indicate that TCR beta sequences accurately predicted the HLA-A and HLA-B alleles of most subjects. TCR beta chains associated with HLA were, in a later analysis, more clonally expanded than equally common others. Association of a missense DCLRE1C variant with TCR beta V- and J-gene trimming was reported in a later analysis.

PCR was performed using 60 Vbeta and 13 Jbeta primers. Generated by immunoSEQ multiplex PCR, the TCRdb table keeps only in-frame clones and is missing some. The data contain under 250,000 clones, approximately 78% of them singletons. This sequence was found in a boy younger than 18 in good health and CMV-seronegative. The rearrangement joins TRBV30 to TRBJ1-5; D ambiguous. The specimen was PBMCs. This chain's CDR3 is CAWSVRQRLNQPQHF. CDR3 DNA sequence: TGTGCCTGGAGTGTACGGCAGCGGCTCAATCAGCCCCAGCATTTT.